Listed here are 28 T cell receptor beta chains from one sample, sequenced in a study of Tregs in tolerant kidney transplant recipients. Assay used: immunoSEQ multiplex PCR; TCRdb lists only in-frame clones, some missing. The sample includes about 72,000 clones, just under 95% of them seen just once. The material sequenced was CD8+ T cells from blood, taken before the transplant. The receptor source for this set is a human donor who received a combined kidney and bone marrow transplant.

Turning to this clone: One end of the junction does not line up with germline, which may come from a read error. V and J are TRBV5-6 and TRBJ1-2; D remains unclear. Germline CDR1 reads SGHDT; CDR2 reads YYEEEE. CDR3 length: 13 amino acids. DNA of the CDR3: TGTGCCAGCAGCACCTCAGGAATCCATGGCGACACCTTC. Its protein product is CASSTSGIHGDTF.

The rearrangement uses TRBV7-8 and TRBJ2-7; 7 nucleotides align to TRBD2. The CDR3 runs to 14 residues. After removal of 3 bases from V and 3 bases from J, the junction contained 5 bases not matched to a gene. Germline V gene sequence: CDR1 SGHVS, CDR2 FQNEAQ. CDR3 sequence: CASSLAGVFYEQYF. DNA for the CDR3: TGTGCCAGCAGCTTGGCGGGGGTTTTCTACGAGCAGTACTTC.

The rearrangement uses TRBV9 and TRBJ2-7; a weak D match, TRBD2 (6 bases). Trimming took 4 bases from V and 2 from J, leaving 13 bases between them. Per the germline V gene, CDR1 is SGDLS and CDR2 is YYNGEE. CDR3 length: 14 residues. The DNA of the CDR3 is TGTGCCAGCAGCTCGGAGGGCGGTCCCTACGAGCAGTACTTC. It is translated as CASSSEGGPYEQYF. Drawing the rest from reference TRBV9 and TRBJ2-7, the complete variable domain is DSGVTQTPKHLITATGQRVTLRCSPRSGDLSVYWYQQSLDQGLQFLIQYYNGEERAKGNILERFSAQQFPDLHSELNLSSLELGDSALYFCASSSEGGPYEQYFGPGTRLTVT.

V gene TRBV9 combines with J gene TRBJ1-4; a possible D gene is TRBD1 (5 bases). Per germline, CDR1 SGDLS and CDR2 YYNGEE. Trimming took 4 bases from V and 1 from J, leaving 11 bases between them. The CDR3 totals 15 residues. In DNA, the CDR3 is TGTGCCAGCAGCTCCCATACAGGAACTAATGAAAAACTGTTTTTT. Its protein is CASSSHTGTNEKLFF.

The chain has TRBV23-1 and TRBJ1-4; TRBD1 might be the D (6 bases). TRBV23-1 carries the ORF label, with uncertain function. Deletions cut 6 bases from V and 2 bases from J, with 25 bases between. The CDR3 length is 19 residues. CDR3 region: CASSPDRCNYGSTNEKLFF. DNA of the CDR3: TGCGCCAGCAGCCCCGACAGGTGCAATTATGGGTCGACTAATGAAAAACTGTTTTTT.

This rearrangement joins TRBV9 to TRBJ2-3; 9 nucleotides line up with TRBD1. V gave up 0 bases and J gave up 7 bases; unmatched junction bases: 3. The CDR3 spans 14 residues. CDR1 is SGDLS, CDR2 YYNGEE, per germline. CDR3: CASSVGDRDYTQYF. The CDR3 coding sequence is TGTGCCAGCAGCGTAGGGGACAGGGATTATACGCAGTATTTT.

This rearrangement joins TRBV9 to TRBJ2-1, with D maybe TRBD2 (6 bases). The V gene's germline CDR1 is SGDLS and CDR2 YYNGEE. V was pared by 4 bases and J by 4 bases, with 15 bases between. The CDR3 extends over 15 amino acids. CDR3: CASSTDYRQYNEQFF. The CDR3 nucleotides are TGTGCCAGCAGCACGGACTACCGACAGTACAATGAGCAGTTCTTC.

This chain's CDR3 is CASSTGQDNQPQHF. The DNA for the CDR3 is TGTGCCAGCAGCACGGGACAGGACAATCAGCCCCAGCATTTT. The chain has TRBV5-6 and TRBJ1-5; 8 positions agree with TRBD1. The CDR3 is 14 residues long. V lost 4 bases and J lost 3; bases outside the gene matches: 3. Germline CDR1 SGHDT, CDR2 YYEEEE.

The chain couples TRBV7-9 to TRBJ2-7, with 10 bases identical to TRBD1. Looked up from germline, CDR1 is SEHNR and CDR2 is FQNEAQ (reference sequence). The junction had 7 bases not matched to a gene; V was cut back by 6 bases and J by 5 bases. There are 14 residues in the CDR3. CDR3 DNA sequence: TGTGCCAGCAGGAAGGGACAGGGGTTAGACGAGCAGTACTTC. The encoded protein is CASRKGQGLDEQYF.

V is TRBV5-5 and J is TRBJ1-4, with 10 positions matching TRBD1. CDR1 and CDR2 from the germline V gene are SGHKS and YYEKEE (reference sequence). Trimming at V came to 0 bases and at J to 8 bases, leaving 4 bases not matched to a gene. The CDR3 has 15 amino acids. As DNA, the CDR3 is TGTGCCAGCAGCTTGGCTTGGGGACAGGGGGAAAAACTGTTTTTT. This codes for CASSLAWGQGEKLFF.

Comment on this clone: Other DNA sequences within the sample encode an identical CDR3. The chain recombines TRBV5-1 with TRBJ2-7; TRBD1 agrees at 8 bases. The ends lost 0 bases at V and 3 bases at J; junction bases unmatched: 2. The CDR3 runs 14 residues. From germline, CDR1 is SGHRS and CDR2 YFSETQ. CDR3 bases: TGCGCCAGCAGCTTGGCAGGGGGCAGCTACGAGCAGTACTTC. It is translated as CASSLAGGSYEQYF.

This chain joins TRBV6-5 and TRBJ1-1; the match to TRBD1 covers 8 bases. CDR1 and CDR2 (germline): MNHEY, SVGAGI. The CDR3 is 13 amino acids. The V gene end was trimmed by 5 bases and the J gene end by 7 bases; junction bases not matched to a gene: 6. The CDR3 sequence is CASSIGQGVEAFF. CDR3 in DNA: TGTGCCAGCAGTATAGGACAGGGAGTTGAAGCTTTCTTT.

This chain joins TRBV28 and TRBJ2-7, with TRBD2 matching 8 bases. Germline V gene data show CDR1 as MDHEN and CDR2 as SYDVKM. The CDR3 is 14 amino acids. J was trimmed by 1 base and V by 7 bases; bases with no gene match: 6. The CDR3 coding sequence is TGTGCCAGCACCTTGGGGACTAGTTCCTACGAGCAGTACTTC. Protein sequence: CASTLGTSSYEQYF.

With regard to this clone: One junction end disagrees with the germline gene, perhaps due to a read error. Other DNA sequences in this specimen translate into the identical CDR3. The genes are TRBV5-4 and TRBJ1-6, with 9 bases matching TRBD1. The germline CDR1 and CDR2 sequences are SGHNT and YYREEE (reference sequence). The CDR3 is made up of 14 amino acids. CDR3 in amino acids: CASSPTGGNSPLHF. The CDR3 nucleotides are TGTGCCAGCAGCCCGACAGGGGGTAATTCCCCCCTCCACTTT.

The V and J genes are TRBV27 and TRBJ2-1; D unresolved. Germline CDR1 MNHEY, CDR2 SMNVEV (reference sequence). CDR3 length: 14 amino acids. V dropped 5 bases and J dropped 0 bases, with 8 bases sitting between them. CDR3 nucleotide sequence: TGTGCCAGCAGTGCGGAAGGCTCCTACAATGAGCAGTTCTTC. Its translation: CASSAEGSYNEQFF.

The gene calls are TRBV4-1 and TRBJ2-1; 14 positions match TRBD2. Germline values: CDR1 MGHRA, CDR2 YSYEKL. The CDR3 totals 18 residues. Trimming took 4 bases from V and 9 from J; bases not matched to a gene: 14. Here the CDR3 DNA reads TGCGCCAGCAGCCTCTCGTCCGGGACTAGCGGGAGTGTCGGTGAGCAGTTCTTC. Translating gives CASSLSSGTSGSVGEQFF.

The chain employs TRBV6-5 and TRBJ2-7, with 8 bases fitting TRBD1. Looked up from germline, CDR1 is MNHEY and CDR2 is SVGAGI. The CDR3 sequence is 15 residues long. After removal of 5 bases from V and 5 bases from J, the junction contained 11 bases not matched to a gene. The CDR3 loop is CASSPGQGDWHEQYF. For the CDR3, the DNA is TGTGCCAGCAGTCCAGGACAGGGTGATTGGCACGAGCAGTACTTC.

CDR3 sequence (DNA): TGTGCCAGTAGCATTGTATACCCAGGCTACGAGCAGTACTTC. This sequence encodes CASSIVYPGYEQYF. This chain connects TRBV19 to TRBJ2-5; D is uncertain. The J call may be mistaken, given a closer DNA end match to TRBJ2-7. This CDR3 comprises 14 residues. The V gene's germline CDR1 is LNHDA and CDR2 SQIVND (reference sequence).

This sequence joins TRBV4-1 and TRBJ2-1; D is uncertain. Trimming took 3 bases from V and 9 from J, leaving 9 bases between them. The CDR3 has 12 residues. The germline V gene has CDR1 MGHRA and CDR2 YSYEKL. The CDR3 region is CASSHSTGEQFF. In nucleotides, the CDR3 is TGCGCCAGCAGCCATTCGACGGGTGAGCAGTTCTTC.

The chain employs TRBV29-1 and TRBJ2-3; D might be TRBD2 (5 bases). Germline loops: CDR1 SQVTM, CDR2 ANQGSEA. V shed 4 bases and J shed 0 bases, with 14 bases lying between them. This CDR3 contains 15 residues. CDR3 in DNA: TGCAGCGTTGGCGCGGGCTGGGAGAGCACAGATACGCAGTATTTT. It translates to CSVGAGWESTDTQYF.

The chain couples TRBV12-5 to TRBJ1-5, with 7 bases lining up with TRBD1. The germline V gene has CDR1 LGHNT and CDR2 FRNRAP. The trim removed 4 bases at V and 3 bases at J, leaving 9 bases unmatched. CDR3 size: 16 residues. As DNA, the CDR3 is TGTGCTAGTGGTTCCCCCCGGGACAGATCCAATCAGCCCCAGCATTTT. This codes for CASGSPRDRSNQPQHF. The variable domain in full, with the rest retrieved from reference TRBV12-5 and TRBJ1-5, is DARVTQTPRHKVTEMGQEVTMRCQPILGHNTVFWYRQTMMQGLELLAYFRNRAPLDDSGMPKDRFSAEMPDATLATLKIQPSEPRDSAVYFCASGSPRDRSNQPQHFGDGTRLSIL.

The CDR3 loop is CASSNRDRYHYGYTF. In DNA, the CDR3 is TGTGCCAGCAGCAACCGGGACAGGTACCACTATGGCTACACCTTC. V usage is TRBV21-1 and J usage is TRBJ1-2; the D call TRBD1 from the table was never checked on the DNA. TRBV21-1 is recorded as a pseudogene. The CDR3 is 15 residues long.

CDR3 sequence (DNA): TGTGCCAGCAGCACTGCCTACGAGCAGTACTTC. Protein: CASSTAYEQYF. The chain has TRBV5-6 and TRBJ2-7; no firm D call. The germline V and J ends were trimmed by 4 bases and 2 bases, with 4 bases remaining between them. The CDR3 covers 11 residues. Per germline, CDR1 SGHDT and CDR2 YYEEEE.

The rearrangement uses TRBV19 and TRBJ2-3, with TRBD2 identical over 9 bases. V was pared by 7 bases and J by 6 bases, with 11 bases of the junction left unmatched. The CDR3 loop spans 15 amino acids. Looked up from germline, CDR1 is LNHDA and CDR2 is SQIVND (reference sequence). The CDR3 DNA reads TGTGCCAGTACCCGACTAGCGGCTGGGTCCGATACGCAGTATTTT. It codes for CASTRLAAGSDTQYF.

This chain connects TRBV6-5 to TRBJ2-1, with TRBD2 matching 8 bases. Germline loops: CDR1 MNHEY, CDR2 SVGAGI. CDR3 length: 15 amino acids. V was clipped by 2 bases and J by 9 bases; unmatched bases: 9. The CDR3 protein is CASSYRSSGSAEQFF. CDR3 DNA sequence: TGTGCCAGCAGTTACCGATCGAGCGGGAGTGCTGAGCAGTTCTTC.

The chain employs TRBV27 and TRBJ2-7, with 9 bases aligning to TRBD1. CDR1 and CDR2 (germline): MNHEY, SMNVEV (reference sequence). CDR3 length: 17 amino acids. Trimming at V came to 5 bases and at J to 1 base, leaving 12 bases not matched to a gene. Written as DNA, the CDR3 is TGTGCCAGCAGTCTCCTGGTGGCCGGGACAGGGTCCTACGAGCAGTACTTC. Amino acids: CASSLLVAGTGSYEQYF.

The chain is built from TRBV7-6 and TRBJ2-7, with 11 bases aligning to TRBD1. In germline, CDR1 is SGHVS, CDR2 FNYEAQ. This CDR3 has 13 residues. The J segment lost 6 bases and the V segment lost 5 bases, leaving 3 bases of the junction unmatched. For the CDR3, the DNA is TGTGCCAGCAGCCTAGGGACAGGGGGCGAGCAGTACTTC. It encodes CASSLGTGGEQYF.

The gene calls are TRBV19 and TRBJ2-1, with 7 bases identical to TRBD2. This CDR3 region has 16 residues. The germline V gene has CDR1 LNHDA and CDR2 SQIVND (reference sequence). V was pared by 7 bases and J by 0 bases, with 9 bases of the junction left unmatched. The CDR3 loop is CASTWGGDSSYNEQFF. The CDR3 DNA reads TGTGCCAGTACTTGGGGAGGGGATAGCTCCTACAATGAGCAGTTCTTC.